These 14 T cell receptor beta chains were all obtained from the same sample, sequenced in a study of shared clonotypes between healthy human individuals. Assay: immunoSEQ multiplex PCR; the TCRdb copy retains only in-frame clones and omits some. The table includes more than 2 million clones, around 95% detected once. The source material was naive CD4+ T cells sorted from blood. The subset denotes: CD45RA+ positively selected. The receptor source for this set is a man aged 18-30 years in good health.

This clone was seen just once. This sample also contains other DNA sequences that code for the same CDR3. This sequence joins TRBV7-2 and TRBJ2-7, with D possibly being TRBD2 (5 bases). The V end lost 5 bases, the J end lost 3 bases, and 11 bases lay between the germline ends. CDR1 is SGHTA and CDR2 is FQGNSA in the germline V gene. The CDR3 is 13 amino acids. The CDR3 region is CASSPDRGYEQYF. CDR3 sequence (DNA): TGTGCCAGCAGCCCAGACCGGGGCTACGAGCAGTACTTC. Together with reference TRBV7-2 and TRBJ2-7, the CDR3 gives the full variable domain: GAGVSQSPSNKVTEKGKDVELRCDPISGHTALYWYRQSLGQGLEFLIYFQGNSAPDKSGLPSDRFSAERTGGSVSTLTIQRTQQEDSAVYLCASSPDRGYEQYFGPGTRLTVT.

V and J are TRBV5-6 and TRBJ2-2; D assignment may be TRBD1 or TRBD2 (6 bases each). Trimming shortened V by 4 bases and J by 6 bases, and 19 bases separated the two germline ends. Germline CDR1 and CDR2: SGHDT and YYEEEE. This CDR3 has 16 residues. The CDR3 sequence is CASSHLGGGRPGELFF. DNA of the CDR3: TGTGCCAGCAGCCACTTAGGTGGGGGGCGCCCCGGGGAGCTGTTTTTT.

The count of this clone is one. The V and J genes are TRBV11-2 and TRBJ2-5; D remains ambiguous. CDR3 length: 16 residues. Germline loops: CDR1 SGHAT, CDR2 FQNNGV. Trimming cost V 3 bases and J 5 bases, with 19 bases left between them. DNA for the CDR3: TGTGCCAGCAGCTTTGACTCGGTGATCCCCGGTGAGACCCAGTACTTC. Protein sequence: CASSFDSVIPGETQYF.

The chain links TRBV6-5 to TRBJ2-1; TRBD1 aligns across 7 bases. V was pared by 10 bases and J by 5 bases, with 8 bases of the junction left unmatched. The length of the CDR3 is 13 residues. Germline lookup yields CDR1 MNHEY and CDR2 SVGAGI. As DNA, the CDR3 is TGTGCCACCCACAGGGGCATGGACAATGAGCAGTTCTTC. It is translated as CATHRGMDNEQFF.

The chain combines TRBV6-6 with TRBJ2-3, with 8 bases matching TRBD2. Germline CDR1 and CDR2: MNHNY and SVGAGI (reference sequence). The CDR3 has 16 amino acids. The ends lost 5 bases at V and 1 base at J; junction bases unmatched: 8. CDR3 coding DNA: TGTGCCAGCAGTCAAATAGGACTAGCAGGCACAGATACGCAGTATTTT. It codes for CASSQIGLAGTDTQYF.

About this clone itself: Other nucleotide sequences from this sample produce the same CDR3. V is TRBV5-1 and J is TRBJ2-7; 8 positions match TRBD1. Germline CDR1 SGHRS, CDR2 YFSETQ. After removal of 0 bases from V and 3 bases from J, the junction contained 2 bases not matched to a gene. This CDR3 has 14 residues. CDR3 residues: CASSLAGQGYEQYF. The CDR3 coding sequence is TGCGCCAGCAGCTTGGCCGGACAGGGCTACGAGCAGTACTTC.

The rearrangement links TRBV7-9 to TRBJ2-1; tentatively, D is TRBD2 (6 bases). V shed 5 bases and J shed 11 bases, with 10 bases lying between them. The CDR3 covers 11 residues. Germline loops: CDR1 SEHNR, CDR2 FQNEAQ (reference sequence). CDR3 nucleotide sequence: TGTGCCAGCAGCACGGGACTGCAGCAGTTCTTC. This codes for CASSTGLQQFF. Filled out from reference TRBV7-9 and TRBJ2-1, the complete variable domain reads DTGVSQNPRHKITKRGQNVTFRCDPISEHNRLYWYRQTLGQGPEFLTYFQNEAQLEKSRLLSDRFSAERPKGSFSTLEIQRTEQGDSAMYLCASSTGLQQFFGPGTRLTVL.

This sequence joins TRBV27 and TRBJ1-6; 8 positions agree with TRBD1. Germline trimming cut 5 bases from V and 0 bases from J; bases unmatched to any gene: 9. Germline V gene sequence: CDR1 MNHEY, CDR2 SMNVEV (reference sequence). This CDR3 is built from 18 residues. CDR3 nucleotide sequence: TGTGCCAGCAGTCCAATATGGACAGGGAGCTCCTATAATTCACCCCTCCACTTT. It specifies CASSPIWTGSSYNSPLHF.

Of note for this clone: Different DNA sequences within this sample yield the same CDR3. This rearrangement joins TRBV18 to TRBJ1-5, with D possibly matching TRBD1 (5 bases). The CDR3 covers 15 residues. Looked up from germline, CDR1 is KGHSH and CDR2 is LQKENI. V was shortened by 3 bases and J by 2 bases, with 11 bases between the two germline ends. The CDR3 DNA is TGTGCCAGCTCACCTCCTGGGGGAGGCAATCAGCCCCAGCATTTT. Its protein is CASSPPGGGNQPQHF.

The rearrangement joins TRBV6-5 to TRBJ2-1; D remains ambiguous. The V and J ends lost 6 bases and 7 bases respectively, with 13 bases between them. The CDR3 contains 13 residues. Per germline, CDR1 MNHEY and CDR2 SVGAGI. The CDR3 DNA sequence: TGTGCCAGCAGACTCTCAATCGGGAATGAGCAGTTCTTC. This sequence encodes CASRLSIGNEQFF.

The chain uses TRBV5-6 and TRBJ1-5, with D maybe TRBD1 (6 bases). The germline V and J ends were trimmed by 2 bases and 6 bases, with 12 bases remaining between them. Germline CDR1 and CDR2: SGHDT and YYEEEE. This CDR3 has 14 amino acids. The CDR3 DNA reads as TGTGCCAGCAGCTTAGGGGGGGTAGGTCAGCCCCAGCATTTT. Translation gives CASSLGGVGQPQHF.

The chain employs TRBV9 and TRBJ2-3; tentatively, D is TRBD1 (5 bases). The germline CDR1 and CDR2 sequences are SGDLS and YYNGEE. V was shortened by 0 bases and J by 1 base, with 9 bases between the two germline ends. The CDR3 consists of 15 residues. The CDR3 region has the DNA TGTGCCAGCAGCGTAGCAGGGTTCGGCACAGATACGCAGTATTTT. Its translation is CASSVAGFGTDTQYF.

The chain is built from TRBV30 and TRBJ1-6; possibly TRBD1 for D (5 bases). There are 13 residues in the CDR3. CDR1 is GTSNPN, CDR2 SVGIG, per germline (reference sequence). The CDR3 here is CAGEDQNNSPLHF. The DNA for the CDR3 is TGTGCGGGGGAGGACCAAAATAATTCACCCCTCCACTTT.

The sample holds one count of this clone. The chain carries TRBV7-9 and TRBJ1-1; 10 nucleotides line up with TRBD1. The CDR3 extends over 15 amino acids. V lost 5 bases, J lost 2 bases, and 5 bases stayed unmatched. CDR1 and CDR2 (germline): SEHNR, FQNEAQ (reference sequence). The CDR3 loop is CASSPGQGDNTEAFF. The DNA of the CDR3 is TGTGCCAGCAGCCCCGGACAGGGGGATAACACTGAAGCTTTCTTT.